This T cell receptor beta chain was documented in a study of identical twins. A few counts support this clonotype. A single record per CDR3 protein comes from TCRdb applying MiXCR to the 5' RACE reads. The table has about 700,000 distinct CDR3 sequences, 8.6% seen once. The sample was also reused in another study, on yellow fever vaccine responses in identical twins. According to that study: Twins' vaccine T cell responses were reported to seem partly convergent and partly personalized.

The sequence was obtained from a woman younger than 30 in good health. Material: PBMCs.

The CDR3 nucleotides are TGTGCCAGCACCTCCCACCGGACTAGCGGCACAGATACGCAGTATTTT. It codes for CASTSHRTSGTDTQYF. The chain carries TRBV6-2 or TRBV6-3 and TRBJ2-3; 9 bases line up with TRBD2. CDR1 is MNHEY, CDR2 SVGEGT, per germline. CDR3 length: 16 amino acids. V trimming: 7 bases; J trimming: 1 base; junction bases outside the gene matches: 9.